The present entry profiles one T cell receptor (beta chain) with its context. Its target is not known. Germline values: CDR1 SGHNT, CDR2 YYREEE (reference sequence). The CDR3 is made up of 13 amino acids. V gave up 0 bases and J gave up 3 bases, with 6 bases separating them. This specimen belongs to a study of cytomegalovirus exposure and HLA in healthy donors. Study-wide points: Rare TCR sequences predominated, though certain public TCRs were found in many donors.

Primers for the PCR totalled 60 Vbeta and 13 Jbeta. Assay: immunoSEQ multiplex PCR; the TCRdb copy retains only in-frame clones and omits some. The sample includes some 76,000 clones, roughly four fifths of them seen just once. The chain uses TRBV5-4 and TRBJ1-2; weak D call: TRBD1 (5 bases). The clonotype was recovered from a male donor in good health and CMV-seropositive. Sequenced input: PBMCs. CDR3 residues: CASSLGGDYGYTF. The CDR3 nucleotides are TGTGCCAGCAGCTTGGGGGGGGACTATGGCTACACCTTC.